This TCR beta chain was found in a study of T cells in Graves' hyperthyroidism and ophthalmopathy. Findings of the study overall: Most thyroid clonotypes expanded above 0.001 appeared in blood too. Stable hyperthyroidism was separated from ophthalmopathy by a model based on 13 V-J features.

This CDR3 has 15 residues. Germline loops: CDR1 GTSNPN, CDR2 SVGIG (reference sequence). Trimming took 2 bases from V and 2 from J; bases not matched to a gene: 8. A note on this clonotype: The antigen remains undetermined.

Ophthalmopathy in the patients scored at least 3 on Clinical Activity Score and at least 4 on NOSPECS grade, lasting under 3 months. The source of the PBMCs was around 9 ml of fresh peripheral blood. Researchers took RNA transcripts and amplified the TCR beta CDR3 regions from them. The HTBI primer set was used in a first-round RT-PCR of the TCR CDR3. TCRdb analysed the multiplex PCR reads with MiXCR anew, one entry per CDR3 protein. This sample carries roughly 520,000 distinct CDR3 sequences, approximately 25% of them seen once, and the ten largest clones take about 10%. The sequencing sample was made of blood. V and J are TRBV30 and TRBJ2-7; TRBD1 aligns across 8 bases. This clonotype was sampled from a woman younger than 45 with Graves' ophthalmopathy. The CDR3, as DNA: TGTGCCTGGAGTTATAGGACAGGGACACCCTACGAGCAGTACTTC. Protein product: CAWSYRTGTPYEQYF.